The 23 T cell receptor beta chains below were found in one sample sequenced in a study of T cell changes during pregnancy in multiple sclerosis. Profiling relied on immunoSEQ multiplex PCR, and the TCRdb table lists in-frame clones only, not all of them. In the table there are tens of thousands of clones, roughly 89% of which are singletons. The sequences come from CD8+ T cells from peripheral blood mononuclear cells, collected before pregnancy. The source of these receptors is a female donor with multiple sclerosis, enrolled in a pregnancy study.

This chain connects TRBV4-1 to TRBJ2-7, with D tentatively TRBD2 (5 bases). The CDR3 contains 15 residues. V was clipped by 3 bases and J by 0 bases, with 12 bases between them. CDR1 is MGHRA, CDR2 YSYEKL, per germline. The CDR3 here is CASSHRDAVSYEQYF. The CDR3 DNA reads as TGCGCCAGCAGCCACCGGGATGCGGTCTCCTACGAGCAGTACTTC.

This sequence joins TRBV7-9 and TRBJ2-1, with 10 nucleotides matching TRBD1. V was clipped by 5 bases and J by 5 bases; unmatched bases: 3. Germline loops: CDR1 SEHNR, CDR2 FQNEAQ (reference sequence). The CDR3 consists of 14 residues. CDR3 region: CASSPGTGDNEQFF. CDR3 nucleotides: TGTGCCAGCAGCCCCGGGACAGGGGACAATGAGCAGTTCTTC.

This chain uses TRBV5-4 with TRBJ1-6, with 11 bases lining up with TRBD1. V shed 5 bases, J shed 10 bases, and the junction held 8 bases outside the gene matches. Per germline, CDR1 SGHNT and CDR2 YYREEE (reference sequence). This CDR3 comprises 15 residues. The CDR3 protein is CASSWDRGGLSPLHF. The CDR3 DNA reads TGTGCCAGCAGTTGGGACAGGGGGGGACTGTCACCCCTCCACTTT.

The CDR3 protein is CASSATGGNEKLFF. DNA for the CDR3: TGTGCCAGCAGCGCAACAGGGGGGAATGAAAAACTGTTTTTT. The chain joins TRBV11-2 to TRBJ1-4; 8 nucleotides align to TRBD1. This CDR3 comprises 14 residues. Per germline, CDR1 SGHAT and CDR2 FQNNGV. The J segment lost 5 bases and the V segment lost 5 bases, leaving 4 bases of the junction unmatched.

The V and J genes are TRBV4-1 and TRBJ1-1; no firm D call. The CDR3 contains 16 residues. The V and J ends lost 1 base and 3 bases respectively, with 15 bases between them. In germline, CDR1 is MGHRA, CDR2 YSYEKL. The CDR3 is CASSQGAADVHTEAFF. CDR3 DNA sequence: TGCGCCAGCAGCCAAGGGGCAGCGGACGTTCACACTGAAGCTTTCTTT.

The V call is TRBV6-5, the J call TRBJ2-5; the match to TRBD1 covers 9 bases. This CDR3 spans 16 amino acids. The J segment lost 5 bases and the V segment lost 3 bases, leaving 10 bases of the junction unmatched. Germline lookup yields CDR1 MNHEY and CDR2 SVGAGI. This CDR3 reads CASSYAPGQGGETQYF. For the CDR3, the DNA is TGTGCCAGCAGTTATGCCCCGGGACAGGGAGGGGAGACCCAGTACTTC.

The J gene is TRBJ1-6, the V gene TRBV4-3; TRBD1 might be the D (6 bases). The CDR3 consists of 15 residues. V was cut by 4 bases and J by 6 bases, with 13 bases left in between. Germline CDR1 is LGHNA and CDR2 is YSLEER. The CDR3 DNA is TGCGCCAGCAGCCCGACCGGGGGGCTTAATTCACCCCTCCACTTT. Translation: CASSPTGGLNSPLHF.

This chain connects TRBV27 to TRBJ2-1, with TRBD2 as a possible D gene (6 bases). The germline gives CDR1 MNHEY, CDR2 SMNVEV (reference sequence). This CDR3 is built from 16 residues. V was clipped by 3 bases and J by 3 bases, with 15 bases between them. CDR3: CASSLSGGPHYNEQFF. In DNA form, the CDR3 reads TGTGCCAGCAGTTTGTCCGGGGGACCGCACTACAATGAGCAGTTCTTC.

This chain links TRBV28 with TRBJ2-1; 10 nucleotides agree with TRBD2. The CDR3 contains 16 residues. CDR1 and CDR2 (germline): MDHEN, SYDVKM. V gave up 5 bases and J gave up 8 bases; unmatched junction bases: 12. The CDR3 spells CASSTSAGGSSDEQFF. In nucleotides, the CDR3 is TGTGCCAGCAGTACATCAGCGGGAGGGTCGAGCGATGAGCAGTTCTTC.

This sequence joins TRBV6-4 and TRBJ1-4, with 7 bases matching TRBD1. V dropped 9 bases and J dropped 2; count of bases not matched to a gene: 0. Germline V CDR1 and CDR2: MRHNA, SNTAGT. The CDR3 runs 12 residues. CDR3 nucleotide sequence: TGTGCCAGACAGGGGACTAATGAAAAACTGTTTTTT. Residues: CARQGTNEKLFF.

The chain couples TRBV7-8 to TRBJ1-1, with D unresolved. The ends were cut back, 5 bases at V and 1 base at J, with 23 bases in the middle. The CDR3 has 18 amino acids. Germline V lookup: CDR1 SGHVS, CDR2 FQNEAQ. CDR3 loop: CASSPDTLVSFPNTEAFF. CDR3 DNA: TGTGCCAGCAGCCCAGACACCTTGGTGTCATTCCCGAACACTGAAGCTTTCTTT.

The chain is built from TRBV4-3 and TRBJ2-1; 9 bases map to TRBD2. This CDR3 contains 15 residues. The V gene end was trimmed by 4 bases and the J gene end by 4 bases; junction bases not matched to a gene: 5. From germline, CDR1 is LGHNA and CDR2 YSLEER. The DNA for the CDR3 is TGCGCCAGCAGCCTCGGGACTAGCCTTTACAATGAGCAGTTCTTC. Amino acids: CASSLGTSLYNEQFF.

The V and J genes are TRBV7-9 and TRBJ2-1, with TRBD2 matching over 14 bases. Germline CDR1 reads SEHNR; CDR2 reads FQNEAQ (reference sequence). This CDR3 spans 15 amino acids. Trimming cost V 5 bases and J 7 bases; bases outside gene matches: 4. CDR3 nucleotides: TGTGCCAGCAGCCCGACTAGCGGGAGGGGAAATGAGCAGTTCTTC. As protein: CASSPTSGRGNEQFF.

The chain joins TRBV10-3 to TRBJ2-2; no clear D. The V gene's germline CDR1 is ENHRY and CDR2 SYGVKD. There are 12 residues in the CDR3. With 8 bases removed from V and 5 bases from J, the gap between germline ends came to 9 bases. The CDR3 coding sequence is TGTGCCATCCCCTCGAGGACCGGGGAGCTGTTTTTT. This translates into CAIPSRTGELFF.

This clone was recorded once. This sequence joins TRBV28 and TRBJ2-7; 12 bases align to TRBD1. The V gene's germline CDR1 is MDHEN and CDR2 SYDVKM. The CDR3 runs to 16 residues. Trimming at V came to 7 bases and at J to 0 bases, leaving 7 bases not matched to a gene. CDR3 protein: CASKGDRGPSSYEQYF. In DNA form, the CDR3 reads TGTGCCAGCAAGGGGGACAGGGGGCCGAGCTCCTACGAGCAGTACTTC.

The chain employs TRBV6-5 and TRBJ2-6; the D is unclear. The CDR3 contains 15 residues. V lost 5 bases and J lost 0, with 8 bases in between. Germline V gene lookup returns CDR1 MNHEY and CDR2 SVGAGI. The CDR3 DNA reads as TGTGCCAGCAGTGGGCCTCTCTCTGGGGCCAACGTCCTGACTTTC. It specifies CASSGPLSGANVLTF.

This clone was seen just once. V and J are TRBV6-5 and TRBJ1-1; D is undetermined. Germline V gene sequence: CDR1 MNHEY, CDR2 SVGAGI. CDR3 length: 12 amino acids. V dropped 0 bases and J dropped 7 bases, with 6 bases sitting between them. The CDR3 sequence: CASSYSGGEAFF. CDR3 nucleotide sequence: TGTGCCAGCAGTTACTCTGGCGGTGAAGCTTTCTTT.

The V gene is TRBV25-1, the J gene TRBJ1-1; 9 bases map to TRBD1. Germline V gene data show CDR1 as MGHDK and CDR2 as SYGVNS. The CDR3 covers 13 residues. The trim removed 6 bases at V and 1 base at J, leaving 0 bases unmatched. The CDR3 bases are TGTGCCAGCAGGGACAGGGGGAACACTGAAGCTTTCTTT. The encoded protein is CASRDRGNTEAFF.

The chain couples TRBV27 to TRBJ2-4, with a weak D call TRBD2 (6 bases). There are 14 residues in the CDR3. Germline V gene lookup returns CDR1 MNHEY and CDR2 SMNVEV (reference sequence). Between the trimmed V and J ends, which lost 6 bases and 5 bases, there was a span of 14 bases. Here the CDR3 DNA reads TGTGCCAGCAGGCCCGGAGGGGAGGAAAACATTCAGTACTTC. Translated: CASRPGGEENIQYF.

The genes are TRBV9 and TRBJ2-3; the D is unclear. CDR1 and CDR2 from the germline V gene are SGDLS and YYNGEE. The CDR3 is 15 amino acids. V lost 0 bases and J lost 0, with 8 bases in between. This CDR3 is CASSVEPGSTDTQYF. The DNA of the CDR3 is TGTGCCAGCAGCGTAGAGCCAGGTAGCACAGATACGCAGTATTTT.

This chain links TRBV6-6 with TRBJ2-1, with 8 bases that match TRBD1. CDR1 is MNHNY and CDR2 is SVGAGI in the germline V gene (reference sequence). The junction had 4 bases not matched to a gene; V was cut back by 5 bases and J by 7 bases. The CDR3 length is 13 residues. DNA of the CDR3: TGTGCCAGCAGTGGACAGGGTCAAAATGAGCAGTTCTTC. Translated, it gives CASSGQGQNEQFF.

This rearrangement joins TRBV10-3 to TRBJ2-3; D might be TRBD2 (5 bases). With 4 bases removed from V and 2 bases from J, the gap between germline ends came to 10 bases. The CDR3 totals 14 residues. CDR1 is ENHRY and CDR2 is SYGVKD in the germline V gene. The chain's CDR3 is CAISGETNTDTQYF. CDR3 nucleotides: TGTGCCATCAGTGGGGAGACTAACACAGATACGCAGTATTTT.

This clone was counted between two and nine times. V is TRBV4-1 and J is TRBJ2-7; 7 bases map to TRBD1. Germline-derived CDR1 and CDR2 are MGHRA and YSYEKL. V was pared by 6 bases and J by 1 base, with 9 bases of the junction left unmatched. This CDR3 region has 15 residues. Here the CDR3 reads CASRSAPGGSYEQYF. The CDR3 nucleotides read TGCGCCAGCAGATCGGCGCCAGGGGGTTCCTACGAGCAGTACTTC.